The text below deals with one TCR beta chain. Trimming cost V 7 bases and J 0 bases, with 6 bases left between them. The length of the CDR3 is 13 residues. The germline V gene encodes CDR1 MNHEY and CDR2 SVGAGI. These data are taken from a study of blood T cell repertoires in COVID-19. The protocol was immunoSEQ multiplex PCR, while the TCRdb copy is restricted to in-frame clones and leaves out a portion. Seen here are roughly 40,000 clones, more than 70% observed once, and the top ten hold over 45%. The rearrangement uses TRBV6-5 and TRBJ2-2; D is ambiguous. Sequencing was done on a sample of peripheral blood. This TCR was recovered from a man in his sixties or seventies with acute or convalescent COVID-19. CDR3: CASIPSNTGELFF. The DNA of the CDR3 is TGTGCCAGCATTCCGTCGAACACCGGGGAGCTGTTTTTT.